A selection of T cell receptor beta chains follows, all from one sample in a study of beta chain features in type 1 diabetes. Generated by immunoSEQ multiplex PCR, the TCRdb table keeps only in-frame clones and is missing some. The table includes about 52,000 clones, less than 55% detected once. Sequenced input: Tregs from blood. The receptors stem from a man aged 25-45 years with type 1 diabetes. CDR3s include the opening cysteine and the closing phenylalanine or tryptophan. A D gene is named only where the DNA matches it firmly. Size values are once, few and many counts, or a class for expanded clones, and some rows have none.

d_gene	v_gene	abundance	j_gene	CDR3aa	CDR3nt
TRBD1	TRBV5-4	.	TRBJ1-1	CASSFDRGAEAFF	TGTGCCAGCAGCTTTGACAGGGGGGCTGAAGCTTTCTTT
TRBD1	TRBV10-3	few	TRBJ1-1	CAIGGPDYRQGEAFF	TGTGCCATCGGAGGGCCCGATTATAGACAGGGTGAAGCTTTCTTT
.	TRBV9	.	TRBJ2-7	CASSVGGSTYEQYF	TGTGCCAGCAGCGTAGGAGGTAGTACCTACGAGCAGTACTTC
TRBD1	TRBV5-4	few	TRBJ1-1	CASSQDPGTGNEAFF	TGTGCCAGCAGCCAAGATCCGGGGACAGGGAATGAAGCTTTCTTT
.	TRBV11-2	few	TRBJ2-1	CASSPGVTLQQFF	TGTGCCAGCAGCCCCGGAGTTACGCTTCAGCAGTTCTTC
.	TRBV7-3	few	TRBJ2-3	CASSSLGADTQYF	TGTGCCAGCAGCTCGCTCGGAGCAGATACGCAGTATTTT
.	TRBV6-1	.	TRBJ2-5	CASSVAFPGTQYF	TGTGCCAGCAGTGTAGCGTTTCCAGGGACCCAGTACTTC
.	TRBV5-1	.	TRBJ2-1	CASSLTTLPYNEQFF	TGCGCCAGCAGCTTAACTACCCTCCCCTACAATGAGCAGTTCTTC
TRBD2	TRBV18	few	TRBJ2-3	CASSPASGRRGDTQYF	TGTGCCAGCTCACCAGCTAGCGGTAGAAGGGGAGATACGCAGTATTTT
.	TRBV5-4	.	TRBJ2-5	CASSPSGHLSQETQYF	TGTGCCAGCAGCCCCTCGGGACACCTTTCTCAAGAGACCCAGTACTTC
.	TRBV7-8	many	TRBJ2-1	CASSRENEQFF	TGTGCCAGCAGCCGGGAGAATGAGCAGTTCTTC
.	TRBV7-2	.	TRBJ2-3	CASSLVSPDTQYF	TGTGCCAGCAGCTTAGTGAGCCCAGATACGCAGTATTTT
.	TRBV29-1	.	TRBJ1-1	CSVAFLENTEAFF	TGCAGCGTTGCCTTTTTAGAGAACACTGAAGCTTTCTTT
.	TRBV7-2	few	TRBJ2-3	CASSAQVAGDTQYF	TGTGCCAGCAGCGCCCAGGTGGCTGGAGATACGCAGTATTTT
.	TRBV7-9	once	TRBJ2-7	CASSLGQGKTYEQYF	TGTGCCAGCAGCTTAGGGCAGGGGAAAACCTACGAGCAGTACTTC
TRBD2	TRBV4-2	few	TRBJ2-3	CASSPIFSGTDTQYF	TGTGCCAGCAGCCCTATTTTTAGCGGGACAGATACGCAGTATTTT
TRBD1	TRBV28	.	TRBJ2-3	CASSGMGQGAFDTQYF	TGTGCCAGCAGTGGGATGGGACAGGGGGCTTTTGATACGCAGTATTTT
TRBD2	TRBV7-2	.	TRBJ2-7	CASSPWGGSYEQYF	TGTGCCAGCAGCCCATGGGGGGGCTCCTACGAGCAGTACTTC
TRBD2	TRBV6-6	.	TRBJ2-1	CASTQIAGGGNEQFF	TGTGCCAGCACACAAATAGCGGGAGGGGGGAATGAGCAGTTCTTC
.	TRBV5-4	many	TRBJ2-7	CASSLGGTYEQYF	TGTGCCAGCAGCTTAGGAGGTACCTACGAGCAGTACTTC
TRBD1	TRBV28	few	TRBJ1-1	CASSQLTGDTEAFF	TGTGCCAGCAGTCAACTTACAGGGGACACTGAAGCTTTCTTT
TRBD1	TRBV2	.	TRBJ2-2	CASSVGQGARGTTGELFF	TGTGCCAGCAGTGTGGGACAGGGGGCGCGGGGGACCACCGGGGAGCTGTTTTTT
.	TRBV7-2	few	TRBJ2-5	CASSMGREETQYF	TGTGCCAGCTCGATGGGCAGGGAAGAGACCCAGTACTTC
.	TRBV18	few	TRBJ2-7	CASSPSLYEQYF	TGTGCCAGCTCACCCTCCCTATACGAGCAGTACTTC
TRBD2	TRBV6-5	.	TRBJ2-7	CASKSGRAPNEQYF	TGTGCCAGCAAAAGCGGGAGGGCCCCTAACGAGCAGTACTTC
TRBD1	TRBV28	.	TRBJ2-5	CASSFGQDNYQETQYF	TGTGCCAGCAGTTTCGGACAGGACAATTACCAAGAGACCCAGTACTTC
.	TRBV5-6	.	TRBJ2-6	CASGGATGANVLTF	TGTGCCAGCGGCGGGGCCACGGGGGCCAACGTCCTGACTTTC
.	TRBV7-6	few	TRBJ2-1	CASSASVGLGDTHNEQFF	TGTGCCAGCAGCGCCTCTGTGGGTCTAGGGGACACACACAATGAGCAGTTCTTC
TRBD1	TRBV5-1	.	TRBJ2-3	CASSSQGQGGADTQYF	TGCGCCAGCAGCTCACAGGGACAGGGCGGGGCAGATACGCAGTATTTT
.	TRBV6-6	many	TRBJ2-7	CASSYEDRYEQYF	TGTGCCAGCAGTTACGAAGACAGATACGAGCAGTACTTC
.	TRBV5-4	.	TRBJ2-7	CASSLNGEQYF	TGTGCCAGCAGCCTGAACGGCGAGCAGTACTTC
.	TRBV27	.	TRBJ2-6	CASSLRGQAGANVLTF	TGTGCCAGCAGTCTCCGGGGTCAGGCCGGGGCCAACGTCCTGACTTTC
.	TRBV27	few	TRBJ2-6	CASNKGGGGSGANVLTF	TGTGCCAGTAACAAGGGGGGAGGGGGCTCTGGGGCCAACGTCCTGACTTTC